The 14 T cell receptor beta chains below were found in one sample sequenced in a study of CD8 T cells in ankylosing spondylitis. TCRdb redid the calling of the 5' RACE reads with MiXCR, one entry per CDR3 protein. The table records under 250,000 distinct CDR3 sequences, about 7% of them present only once. Overall study findings and caveats: A motif in TCR beta, a set of roughly eight highly homologous variants, appeared characteristic of ankylosing spondylitis blood.

Their recognized antigens are unknown. Material: blood, either unsorted or a sorted T cell fraction (not recorded which). The receptors shown here come from a male donor with ankylosing spondylitis.

At least ten counts were recorded for this clonotype. This chain connects TRBV2 to TRBJ2-1; 7 positions match TRBD2. The CDR3 length is 16 residues. V was pared by 3 bases and J by 1 base, with 6 bases of the junction left unmatched. The germline V gene encodes CDR1 SNHLY and CDR2 FYNNEI. The CDR3 DNA is TGTGCCAGCAGTGATGTGGCGGGAGAGTCCTACAATGAGCAGTTCTTC. It specifies CASSDVAGESYNEQFF.

This clonotype was seen repeatedly, ten times or more. This sequence joins TRBV27 and TRBJ2-7; 11 bases fit TRBD1. Germline V gene data show CDR1 as MNHEY and CDR2 as SMNVEV (reference sequence). V lost 8 bases, J lost 0 bases, and 18 bases stayed unmatched. The CDR3 has 19 amino acids. CDR3 bases: TGTGCCAGCGGCGGAATCCGGGACAGGGGGAGAACAAGCTCCTACGAGCAGTACTTC. Encoded protein: CASGGIRDRGRTSSYEQYF.

This clonotype has at least ten counts. The V call is TRBV4-2, the J call TRBJ1-5, with no clear D. CDR1 LGHNA and CDR2 YNFKEQ come from the germline V gene. V lost 0 bases and J lost 5, with 11 bases in between. The CDR3 runs 15 residues. The CDR3 coding sequence is TGTGCCAGCAGCCAAGATTGGAAGGATTATCAGCCCCAGCATTTT. Amino acids: CASSQDWKDYQPQHF.

This clonotype was picked up many times. The chain joins TRBV27 to TRBJ2-3, with 7 bases that match TRBD2. Germline V lookup: CDR1 MNHEY, CDR2 SMNVEV (reference sequence). Trimming cost V 2 bases and J 2 bases; bases outside gene matches: 7. The CDR3 loop spans 16 amino acids. CDR3: CASSLTASGPTDTQYF. The CDR3 DNA reads TGTGCCAGCAGTTTAACGGCTAGCGGACCCACAGATACGCAGTATTTT.

There are a few counts of this clonotype. The rearrangement uses TRBV7-2 and TRBJ2-7; 7 bases fit TRBD1. Per germline, CDR1 SGHTA and CDR2 FQGNSA. The CDR3 loop spans 14 amino acids. After removal of 4 bases from V and 7 bases from J, the junction contained 10 bases not matched to a gene. CDR3 in DNA: TGTGCCAGCAGCTCCATTGGACCCAGGGGGGAGCAGTACTTC. As protein: CASSSIGPRGEQYF.

This clonotype appeared many times. V is TRBV6-1 and J is TRBJ2-2, with 9 bases fitting TRBD1. From germline, CDR1 is MNHNS and CDR2 SASEGT. This CDR3 is 16 amino acids long. The ends lost 6 bases at V and 7 bases at J; junction bases unmatched: 12. Here the CDR3 reads CASRLPGQGAHGELFF. The CDR3 DNA reads as TGTGCCAGCAGGCTTCCGGGACAGGGAGCCCACGGGGAGCTGTTTTTT.

The chain recombines TRBV20-1 with TRBJ2-3; a possible D gene is TRBD1 (5 bases). The CDR3 has 14 residues. The germline V gene has CDR1 DFQATT and CDR2 SNEGSKA (reference sequence). The ends were cut back, 5 bases at V and 1 base at J, with 13 bases in the middle. DNA of the CDR3: TGCAGTGCTCGTGCACAGGATGGCACAGATACGCAGTATTTT. Its translation: CSARAQDGTDTQYF.

The chain uses TRBV5-4 and TRBJ1-1, with TRBD1 as a possible D gene (6 bases). This CDR3 has 14 residues. V was trimmed by 4 bases and J by 1 base, leaving 11 bases between them. CDR1 is SGHNT, CDR2 YYREEE, per germline (reference sequence). The CDR3 spells CASSIRQENTEAFF. The CDR3 DNA reads TGTGCCAGCAGCATTCGACAGGAGAACACTGAAGCTTTCTTT.

This clonotype was counted a few times. The chain links TRBV20-1 to TRBJ2-7, with D possibly matching TRBD2 (5 bases). The CDR3 covers 13 residues. Germline V lookup: CDR1 DFQATT, CDR2 SNEGSKA (reference sequence). Trimming took off 0 bases at V and 3 bases at J, with 9 bases between the two ends. The CDR3 nucleotides are TGCAGTGCTAGAGATCCTAGCTACTACGAGCAGTACTTC. The encoded protein is CSARDPSYYEQYF.

This clonotype was detected once. With a much larger clone just one base away, this may be a read error. V gene TRBV10-3 combines with J gene TRBJ2-3; TRBD2 agrees at 10 bases. The CDR3 loop spans 15 amino acids. The V gene's germline CDR1 is ENHRY and CDR2 SYGVKD. CDR3 in DNA: TGTGCCATCAGTGGGGGACTAGCGAACACAGATACGCGGTATTTT. This encodes CAISGGLANTDTRYF.

The sample holds many counts of this clonotype. For the CDR3, the DNA is TGCGCCAGCAGCAAACGACAGAATCAGCCCCAGCATTTT. Amino acids: CASSKRQNQPQHF. The chain joins TRBV4-3 to TRBJ1-5; tentatively, D is TRBD1 (5 bases). The CDR3 totals 13 residues. Germline V gene data show CDR1 as LGHNA and CDR2 as YSLEER. The V and J ends lost 5 bases and 4 bases respectively, with 9 bases between them.

This clonotype was detected many times. The genes are TRBV15 and TRBJ2-3, with TRBD2 identical over 10 bases. The CDR3 has 18 residues. In germline, CDR1 is LNHNV, CDR2 YYDKDF (reference sequence). The V segment lost 0 bases and the J segment 4 bases; nucleotides outside the gene matches: 10. CDR3 sequence (DNA): TGTGCCACCAGCAGAGATCGAAGTCTAGCGGGAGTGGCAGATACGCAGTATTTT. Amino acids: CATSRDRSLAGVADTQYF.

This clonotype was detected many times. This chain links TRBV9 with TRBJ1-3; no clear D gene. The V end lost 10 bases, the J end lost 0 bases, and 17 bases lay between the germline ends. The CDR3 has 15 amino acids. CDR1 and CDR2 from the germline V gene are SGDLS and YYNGEE. CDR3 DNA: TGTGCCCACGGCGAACCGGCGAGCTCTGGAAACACCATATATTTT. Amino acids: CAHGEPASSGNTIYF.

This clonotype has at least ten counts. The rearrangement links TRBV12-3 or TRBV12-4 to TRBJ2-1, with a weak D call TRBD2 (6 bases). CDR3 length: 15 residues. V was shortened by 5 bases and J by 3 bases, with 14 bases between the two germline ends. The DNA of the CDR3 is TGTGCCAGCAGTCACGGGACTGGGATCTACAATGAGCAGTTCTTC. Encoded protein: CASSHGTGIYNEQFF.